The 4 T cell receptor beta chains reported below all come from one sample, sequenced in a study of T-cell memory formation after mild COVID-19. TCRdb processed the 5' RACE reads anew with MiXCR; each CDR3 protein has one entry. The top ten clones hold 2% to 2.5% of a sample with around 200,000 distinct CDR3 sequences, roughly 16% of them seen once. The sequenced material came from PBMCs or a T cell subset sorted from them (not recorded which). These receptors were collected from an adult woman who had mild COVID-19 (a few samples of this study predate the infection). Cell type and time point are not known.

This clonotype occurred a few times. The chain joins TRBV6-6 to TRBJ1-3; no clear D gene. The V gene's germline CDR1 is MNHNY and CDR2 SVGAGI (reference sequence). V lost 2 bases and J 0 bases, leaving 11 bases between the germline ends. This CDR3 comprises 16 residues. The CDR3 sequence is CASSYGRASSGNTIYF. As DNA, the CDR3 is TGTGCCAGCAGTTACGGACGGGCCAGCTCTGGAAACACCATATATTTT.

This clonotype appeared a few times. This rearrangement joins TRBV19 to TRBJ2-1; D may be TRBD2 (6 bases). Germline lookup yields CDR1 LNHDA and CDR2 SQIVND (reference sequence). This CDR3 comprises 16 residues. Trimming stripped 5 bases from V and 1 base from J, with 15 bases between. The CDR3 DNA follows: TGTGCCAGTAGTTATGTCCCCGGGGGATCCTACAATGAGCAGTTCTTC. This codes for CASSYVPGGSYNEQFF.

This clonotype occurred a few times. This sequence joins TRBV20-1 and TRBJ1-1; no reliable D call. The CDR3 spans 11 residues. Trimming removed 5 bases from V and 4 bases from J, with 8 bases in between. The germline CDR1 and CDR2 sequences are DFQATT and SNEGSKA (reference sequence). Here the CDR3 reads CSAHRSTEAFF. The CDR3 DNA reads TGCAGTGCTCATCGGAGCACTGAAGCTTTCTTT.

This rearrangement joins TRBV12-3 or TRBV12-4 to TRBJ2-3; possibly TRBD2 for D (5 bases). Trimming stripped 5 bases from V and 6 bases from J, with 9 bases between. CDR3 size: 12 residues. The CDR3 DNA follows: TGTGCCAGCAGTGGTTGGAGGGATACGCAGTATTTT. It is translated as CASSGWRDTQYF.